The 6 T cell receptor beta chains in this list originate from one sample, sequenced in a study of glioma-infiltrating T cells. Using RNA template, CDR3s of TCR alpha and beta were amplified with iRepertoire arm-PCR. TCRdb used MiXCR to reprocess the multiplex PCR reads, holding one entry per CDR3 protein. The sample contains around 100,000 distinct CDR3 sequences, around 30% of which appear only once. The sequenced material came from glioma tissue, nonneoplastic brain tissue, or PBMCs (not recorded which). Receptor source: a human donor with low-grade glioma or glioblastoma, undergoing nonglioma brain surgery, or in good health (not recorded which).

The chain uses TRBV12-3 or TRBV12-4 and TRBJ2-1; possibly TRBD1 or TRBD2 for D (6 bases each). Trimming left V 5 bases short and J 8 bases short, with 16 bases between. The CDR3 extends over 14 amino acids. CDR3 sequence (DNA): TGTGCCAGCAGTAAGGGGGGAGGACACGATGAGCAGTTCTTC. It is translated as CASSKGGGHDEQFF.

Of note for this clonotype: A read error may be the cause here, since a much bigger clone is one base away. This rearrangement joins TRBV6-2 or TRBV6-3 to TRBJ2-3; 7 bases fit TRBD2. Germline CDR1 reads MNHEY; CDR2 reads SVGEGT. The CDR3 is made up of 15 amino acids. The CDR3 loop reads CASSSGTTSTDTQCF. CDR3 coding DNA: TGTGCCAGCAGTTCCGGGACTACTAGCACAGATACGCAGTGTTTT.

The chain joins TRBV3-1 to TRBJ2-1, with TRBD1 as a possible D gene (6 bases). Trimming removed 0 bases from V and 5 bases from J, with 23 bases in between. Germline CDR1 reads LGHDT; CDR2 reads YNNKEL (reference sequence). The CDR3 loop spans 19 amino acids. CDR3 DNA: TGTGCCAGCAGCCAAGATCGGTACAGGGTTTTGGTAAGGAACAATGAGCAGTTCTTC. Amino acid sequence: CASSQDRYRVLVRNNEQFF.

This clonotype was found many times. The chain couples TRBV6-1 to TRBJ2-7, with a weak D call TRBD1 (6 bases). The CDR3 totals 12 residues. The germline CDR1 and CDR2 sequences are MNHNS and SASEGT. With 10 bases removed from V and 0 bases from J, the gap between germline ends came to 10 bases. The CDR3 sequence: CATGVSSYEQYF. Written as DNA, the CDR3 is TGTGCCACAGGGGTGAGCTCCTACGAGCAGTACTTC.

This clonotype came up many times. V is TRBV7-2 and J is TRBJ2-3; 9 bases fit TRBD2. Germline V gene sequence: CDR1 SGHTA, CDR2 FQGNSA. The CDR3 spans 17 residues. J was trimmed by 5 bases and V by 4 bases; bases with no gene match: 13. The CDR3 bases are TGTGCCAGCAGCTCCCCGTGGGGCGGGGGGGCGGTAGATACGCAGTATTTT. Amino acid sequence: CASSSPWGGGAVDTQYF.

The table lists this clonotype with a few counts. The rearrangement links TRBV28 to TRBJ2-7; TRBD2 is a possible D gene (5 bases). V dropped 3 bases and J dropped 2 bases, with 14 bases sitting between them. The CDR3 contains 15 residues. Germline loops: CDR1 MDHEN, CDR2 SYDVKM. CDR3 coding DNA: TGTGCCAGCAGTTTCAGCGGCCTCCCCCCCTACGAGCAGTACTTC. It is translated as CASSFSGLPPYEQYF. Together with reference TRBV28 and TRBJ2-7, the CDR3 gives the full variable domain: DVKVTQSSRYLVKRTGEKVFLECVQDMDHENMFWYRQDPGLGLRLIYFSYDVKMKEKGDIPEGYSVSREKKERFSLILESASTNQTSMYLCASSFSGLPPYEQYFGPGTRLTVT.